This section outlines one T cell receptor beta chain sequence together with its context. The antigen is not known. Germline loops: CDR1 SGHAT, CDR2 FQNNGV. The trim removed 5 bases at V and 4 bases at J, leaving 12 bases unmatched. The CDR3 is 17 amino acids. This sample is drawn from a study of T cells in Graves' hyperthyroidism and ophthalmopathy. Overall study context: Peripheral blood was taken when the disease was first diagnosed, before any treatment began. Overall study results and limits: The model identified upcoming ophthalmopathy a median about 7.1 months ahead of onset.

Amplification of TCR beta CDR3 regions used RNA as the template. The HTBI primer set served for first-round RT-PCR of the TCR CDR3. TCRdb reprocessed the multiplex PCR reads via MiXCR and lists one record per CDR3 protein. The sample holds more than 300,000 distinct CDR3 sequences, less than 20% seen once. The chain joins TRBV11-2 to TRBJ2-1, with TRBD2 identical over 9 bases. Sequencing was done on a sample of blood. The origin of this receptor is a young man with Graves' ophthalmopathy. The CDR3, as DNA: TGTGCCAGCAGCCCTTGGATAGCGGGAGAGTCTTACAATGAGCAGTTCTTC. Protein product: CASSPWIAGESYNEQFF. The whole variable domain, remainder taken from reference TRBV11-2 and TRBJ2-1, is EAGVAQSPRYKIIEKRQSVAFWCNPISGHATLYWYQQILGQGPKLLIQFQNNGVVDDSQLPKDRFSAERLKGVDSTLKIQPAKLEDSAVYLCASSPWIAGESYNEQFFGPGTRLTVL.